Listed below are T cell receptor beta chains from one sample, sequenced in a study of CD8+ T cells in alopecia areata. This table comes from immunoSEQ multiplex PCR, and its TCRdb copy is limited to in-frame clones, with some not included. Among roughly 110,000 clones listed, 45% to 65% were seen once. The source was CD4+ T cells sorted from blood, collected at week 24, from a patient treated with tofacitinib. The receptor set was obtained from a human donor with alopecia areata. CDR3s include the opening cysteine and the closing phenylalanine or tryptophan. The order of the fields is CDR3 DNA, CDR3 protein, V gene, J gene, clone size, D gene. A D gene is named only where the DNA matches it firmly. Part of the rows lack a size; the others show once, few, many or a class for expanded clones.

DNA: TGTGCCTGGAGTACAAGAGGGACACTTACAAATGAGCAGTTCTTC; CDR3: CAWSTRGTLTNEQFF; V: TRBV30; J: TRBJ2-1; size: few; D: -
DNA: TGTGCCACCACCATGGGGTACACTGAAGCTTTCTTT; CDR3: CATTMGYTEAFF; V: TRBV7-9; J: TRBJ1-1; size: -; D: -
DNA: TGCAGCGTGGTGATGGCAGATACGCAGTATTTT; CDR3: CSVVMADTQYF; V: TRBV29-1; J: TRBJ2-3; size: -; D: -
DNA: TGTGCCAGCCGTCGGGGACAGGGGGCAAGTCAGCCCCAGCATTTT; CDR3: CASRRGQGASQPQHF; V: TRBV6-1; J: TRBJ1-5; size: once; D: TRBD1
DNA: TGCGCCAGCAGCCCAGCGCCTGACAGTGGTCCCTCCGAGCAGTACTTC; CDR3: CASSPAPDSGPSEQYF; V: TRBV4-1; J: TRBJ2-7; size: -; D: -
DNA: TGCGCCAGCAGCCAAGATTGGATTGGCTACACCTTC; CDR3: CASSQDWIGYTF; V: TRBV4-1; J: TRBJ1-2; size: few; D: -
DNA: TGTGCCAGCAGCGTAGCTGGAGGGGGATCCTACAATGAGCAGTTCTTC; CDR3: CASSVAGGGSYNEQFF; V: TRBV9; J: TRBJ2-1; size: -; D: -
DNA: TGTGCCAGCAGCTCCCGAGGGGAGGCCGAGCAGTACTTC; CDR3: CASSSRGEAEQYF; V: TRBV7-9; J: TRBJ2-7; size: few; D: -
DNA: TGTGCCAGCAGCTTAGAGGGGGGGAATTCACCCCTCCACTTT; CDR3: CASSLEGGNSPLHF; V: TRBV7-9; J: TRBJ1-6; size: -; D: -
DNA: TGTGCCAGCAGCTTGGGACAGGGGGCCGTCTACTATGGCTACACCTTC; CDR3: CASSLGQGAVYYGYTF; V: TRBV7-9; J: TRBJ1-2; size: -; D: TRBD1
DNA: TGTGCCAGCAGCTTAAGTGGAGGGGTCGCGGAGACCCAGTACTTC; CDR3: CASSLSGGVAETQYF; V: TRBV11-2; J: TRBJ2-5; size: -; D: -
DNA: TGTGCCAGCAGCTTGCGAGAGACCCAGTACTTC; CDR3: CASSLRETQYF; V: TRBV5-6; J: TRBJ2-5; size: few; D: -
DNA: TGCGCCAGCAGCTTCGACGGTTTCTCCTACGAGCAGTACTTC; CDR3: CASSFDGFSYEQYF; V: TRBV5-1; J: TRBJ2-7; size: -; D: -
DNA: TGCAGCGTTGAAGTCACATCCTACGAGCAGTACTTC; CDR3: CSVEVTSYEQYF; V: TRBV29-1; J: TRBJ2-7; size: once; D: -
DNA: TGCGCCAGCAGCTTTGACAGGCAAGAGACCCAGTACTTC; CDR3: CASSFDRQETQYF; V: TRBV5-1; J: TRBJ2-5; size: few; D: -
DNA: TGCGCCAGCAGCCCGACAGGTCTCGCAACTAATGAAAAACTGTTTTTT; CDR3: CASSPTGLATNEKLFF; V: TRBV4-1; J: TRBJ1-4; size: few; D: -
DNA: TGCGCCAGCAGCTTGGCCGCAACCATCCGCCCTGGGGCCAACGTCCTGACTTTC; CDR3: CASSLAATIRPGANVLTF; V: TRBV5-1; J: TRBJ2-6; size: few; D: -
DNA: TGTGCCAGCAGCCCCCCCGGGGCCAACGTCCTGACTTTC; CDR3: CASSPPGANVLTF; V: TRBV9; J: TRBJ2-6; size: -; D: -
DNA: TGCAGCGTTGAAGATTCTGGCTGGGCTAACTATGGCTACACCTTC; CDR3: CSVEDSGWANYGYTF; V: TRBV29-1; J: TRBJ1-2; size: -; D: -
DNA: TGTGCCAGCAGCCCCTTGGGGAGGGGAGATGGCTACACCTTC; CDR3: CASSPLGRGDGYTF; V: TRBV14; J: TRBJ1-2; size: few; D: -
DNA: TGTGCCAGCAGCTCCGGGGGAGGGAGACAAGAGACCCAGTACTTC; CDR3: CASSSGGGRQETQYF; V: TRBV7-6; J: TRBJ2-5; size: -; D: TRBD2
DNA: TGTGCCAGCAGCTTAGGTCCAGCGGGGGACTACGAGCAGTACTTC; CDR3: CASSLGPAGDYEQYF; V: TRBV7-2; J: TRBJ2-7; size: -; D: TRBD2
DNA: TGTGCCAGCAGGCGGCGGGGGGGCATTCAATGGGATACGCAGTATTTT; CDR3: CASRRRGGIQWDTQYF; V: TRBV2; J: TRBJ2-3; size: -; D: TRBD2
DNA: TGCGCCAGCAGCCAAGGTTTTAGCGGGGGGGCCGACGGAACCAAAAACATTCAGTACTTC; CDR3: CASSQGFSGGADGTKNIQYF; V: TRBV4-3; J: TRBJ2-4; size: once; D: TRBD2
DNA: TGTGCCAGTAGCGGGTCCTGGGATACGCAGTATTTT; CDR3: CASSGSWDTQYF; V: TRBV19; J: TRBJ2-3; size: -; D: -
DNA: TGCGCCAGCAAGGGACCCTCCGTGAACACTGAAGCTTTCTTT; CDR3: CASKGPSVNTEAFF; V: TRBV5-1; J: TRBJ1-1; size: -; D: -
DNA: TGTGCCAGCAGTTACGAAGGGACGCAGTATTTT; CDR3: CASSYEGTQYF; V: TRBV6-5; J: TRBJ2-3; size: -; D: -
DNA: TGCAGCGTTGGGGGAGACAGGGAGGGTCAGCCCCAGCATTTT; CDR3: CSVGGDREGQPQHF; V: TRBV29-1; J: TRBJ1-5; size: -; D: TRBD1
DNA: TGCGCCAGCAGCCAAGACAGGGTCCGGGAGACCCAGTACTTC; CDR3: CASSQDRVRETQYF; V: TRBV4-3; J: TRBJ2-5; size: -; D: -
DNA: TGTGCCAGCAGCGAGGGACAGCTAAAGGAGACCCAGTACTTC; CDR3: CASSEGQLKETQYF; V: TRBV9; J: TRBJ2-5; size: once; D: TRBD1
DNA: TGCAGCGTTGCTCCCACCGGTCCAAACACTGAAGCTTTCTTT; CDR3: CSVAPTGPNTEAFF; V: TRBV29-1; J: TRBJ1-1; size: -; D: -
DNA: TGTGTGAGCCGGGACAGGGTATCTGACTATGGCTACACCTTC; CDR3: CVSRDRVSDYGYTF; V: TRBV6-5; J: TRBJ1-2; size: -; D: TRBD1
DNA: TGTGCCAGCAGCCGCGCCGGGACAGGGGCTTTTGAGCAGTACTTC; CDR3: CASSRAGTGAFEQYF; V: TRBV28; J: TRBJ2-7; size: -; D: TRBD1
DNA: TGTGCCAGCAGTACCAGGGGGCGAGAGACCCAGTACTTC; CDR3: CASSTRGRETQYF; V: TRBV6-5; J: TRBJ2-5; size: few; D: TRBD1
DNA: TGTGCCAGCAGGCTAGGCAGGGGGCTGTACGAGCAGTACTTC; CDR3: CASRLGRGLYEQYF; V: TRBV6-5; J: TRBJ2-7; size: once; D: TRBD1
DNA: TGTGCCAGCAGCGCGCCTCTGGGGGCTAATGAAAAACTGTTTTTT; CDR3: CASSAPLGANEKLFF; V: TRBV5-6; J: TRBJ1-4; size: -; D: -
DNA: TGCGCCAGCAGCAAAGGGGATCGACAGCCCCAGCATTTT; CDR3: CASSKGDRQPQHF; V: TRBV5-1; J: TRBJ1-5; size: -; D: -
DNA: TGCGCCAGCAGCTTGGAAATGAACACTGAAGCTTTCTTT; CDR3: CASSLEMNTEAFF; V: TRBV5-1; J: TRBJ1-1; size: few; D: -
DNA: TGTGCCAGCAGTTACTATGGGACAGTGTCGGCTTTCTTT; CDR3: CASSYYGTVSAFF; V: TRBV6-6; J: TRBJ1-1; size: -; D: TRBD1
DNA: TGTGCCAGCAGTTCGGGACAGGGCTACGAGCAGTACTTC; CDR3: CASSSGQGYEQYF; V: TRBV28; J: TRBJ2-7; size: -; D: TRBD1
DNA: TGCAGTGCTTCACAGGGGAACACCATATATTTT; CDR3: CSASQGNTIYF; V: TRBV20-1; J: TRBJ1-3; size: once; D: TRBD1
DNA: TGTGCCAGCAGCCAAAGGGGGGGTTATGGCTACACCTTC; CDR3: CASSQRGGYGYTF; V: TRBV5-6; J: TRBJ1-2; size: -; D: -
DNA: TGTGCCAGCTCACCACCATCGGCAGCTCATAATTCACCCCTCCACTTT; CDR3: CASSPPSAAHNSPLHF; V: TRBV18; J: TRBJ1-6; size: -; D: -